The 10 T cell receptor beta chains below were found in one sample sequenced in a study of OX40 agonist ivuxolimab in advanced cancers. Sequenced by immunoSEQ multiplex PCR; TCRdb stores in-frame clones only, minus some. The table has approximately 84,000 clones, roughly 89% seen once. The starting material was CD4+ or CD8+ T cells sorted from blood, obtained in a trial of the OX40 agonist ivuxolimab. The source is an adult with an advanced solid tumor such as melanoma, head and neck, liver or kidney cancer.

The V and J genes are TRBV6-6 and TRBJ1-5; D ambiguous. Per the germline V gene, CDR1 is MNHNY and CDR2 is SVGAGI (reference sequence). There are 14 residues in the CDR3. V was pared by 6 bases and J by 0 bases, with 9 bases between. CDR3 nucleotide sequence: TGTGCCAGCAGGACCGGCTATAGCAATCAGCCCCAGCATTTT. Its translation is CASRTGYSNQPQHF.

This chain's CDR3 is CASSHSSLRVALKDYGYTF. CDR3 sequence (DNA): TGCGCCAGCAGCCACTCTTCCCTCAGGGTGGCCTTGAAGGACTATGGCTACACCTTC. The chain employs TRBV4-1 and TRBJ1-2, with D perhaps TRBD1 (5 bases). V was cut by 3 bases and J by 3 bases, with 26 bases left in between. Germline CDR1 and CDR2: MGHRA and YSYEKL. This CDR3 spans 19 amino acids.

This clone was detected only once. This rearrangement joins TRBV14 to TRBJ2-1; D unclear. V lost 0 bases, J lost 9 bases, and 9 bases lay in between. The CDR3 length is 13 residues. In germline, CDR1 is SGHDN, CDR2 FVKESK. CDR3 loop: CASSQDFYGEQFF. The CDR3 DNA sequence: TGTGCCAGCAGCCAAGATTTCTATGGTGAGCAGTTCTTC.

The V gene is TRBV10-1, the J gene TRBJ2-3; 9 bases fit TRBD2. Per germline, CDR1 WNHNN and CDR2 SYGVQD (reference sequence). The CDR3 runs 14 residues. The V gene end was trimmed by 6 bases and the J gene end by 2 bases; junction bases not matched to a gene: 3. This chain's CDR3 is CASSLAGATDTQYF. In DNA form, the CDR3 reads TGCGCCAGCAGCTTAGCGGGGGCCACAGATACGCAGTATTTT.

V and J are TRBV29-1 and TRBJ1-1; 7 positions agree with TRBD1. V lost 4 bases and J lost 11; bases outside the gene matches: 10. The germline gives CDR1 SQVTM, CDR2 ANQGSEA. The CDR3 totals 12 residues. The CDR3 sequence: CSVGEGGQLAFF. Here the CDR3 DNA reads TGCAGCGTTGGAGAAGGGGGCCAGCTCGCTTTCTTT.

The chain joins TRBV5-4 to TRBJ2-5, with 14 positions matching TRBD2. CDR1 and CDR2 from the germline V gene are SGHNT and YYREEE (reference sequence). The length of the CDR3 is 16 residues. Germline trimming cut 0 bases from V and 5 bases from J; bases unmatched to any gene: 3. The CDR3, as DNA: TGTGCCAGCAGCTTGGGACTAGCGGGAGGGGATGAGACCCAGTACTTC. It codes for CASSLGLAGGDETQYF.

This clone has a single count. The chain carries TRBV6-6 and TRBJ1-3, with unresolved D. V dropped 2 bases and J dropped 8 bases, with 16 bases sitting between them. The CDR3 covers 15 residues. The V gene's germline CDR1 is MNHNY and CDR2 SVGAGI (reference sequence). The CDR3 reads CASSYDGDRADTIYF. The CDR3 nucleotides are TGTGCCAGCAGTTACGACGGCGACCGAGCCGACACCATATATTTT.

This clone was picked up one time. This CDR3 is CASSLVRRTNTGELFF. Here the CDR3 DNA reads TGTGCCAGCAGTTTAGTCCGGCGAACGAACACCGGGGAGCTGTTTTTT. The chain is built from TRBV28 and TRBJ2-2; D gene ambiguous. Per germline, CDR1 MDHEN and CDR2 SYDVKM. This CDR3 comprises 16 residues. V lost 2 bases to trimming and J lost 0 bases, with 10 bases between them.

J is TRBJ1-2 and V is TRBV6-5; tentative D call: TRBD1 (5 bases). CDR1 and CDR2 from the germline V gene are MNHEY and SVGAGI. This CDR3 spans 14 amino acids. Trimming removed 2 bases from V and 13 bases from J, with 20 bases in between. The CDR3: CASSYGPSGTAFTF. CDR3 in DNA: TGTGCCAGCAGTTACGGCCCATCCGGGACGGCGTTCACCTTC.

CDR3 DNA sequence: TGTGCCAGCAGTTTAATCTACGCAAACTATGGCTACACCTTC. Translation: CASSLIYANYGYTF. The chain uses TRBV28 and TRBJ1-2; D uncertain. Germline V gene sequence: CDR1 MDHEN, CDR2 SYDVKM. The ends were cut back, 2 bases at V and 2 bases at J, with 9 bases in the middle. The CDR3 runs 14 residues.